The sequence of this T cell receptor beta chain was determined in a study of T-cell reconstitution after alpha-beta-depleted transplantation in children. At least ten counts were recorded for this clonotype. V lost 5 bases, J lost 2 bases, and 7 bases stayed unmatched. The CDR3 spans 14 residues. Germline values: CDR1 SQVTM, CDR2 ANQGSEA. Unique molecular identifiers were incorporated when the TCRbeta library was constructed. TCRdb re-called the PCR reads with MiXCR, one entry per CDR3 protein. Seen here are some 390,000 distinct CDR3 sequences, roughly 20% observed once, and the top ten hold around 4%.

The clonotype originates from a human donor who donated a stem cell graft to a child with acute myeloid leukemia. The chain couples TRBV29-1 to TRBJ1-2, with 8 positions matching TRBD1. The input for sequencing was PBMCs from the stem cell graft donor, taken from the stem cell graft. The CDR3 DNA reads as TGCAGCGTTAGGAACAGGGGGATAAACTATGGCTACACCTTC. It translates to CSVRNRGINYGYTF.